This T cell receptor beta chain was obtained from a study of blood T cell repertoires in COVID-19. Study context: Acute and convalescent COVID-19 specimens originated in the United States, Italy and Spain. Sample material is recorded as cDNA or gDNA derived from T cells, B-cell-depleted T cells, or PBMCs.

Study processing details: Researchers report that nucleated cell counts were estimated from reference gene primer amplification. The assay was immunoSEQ multiplex PCR, and TCRdb's table has in-frame clones only and misses some. That table is the source of V, J and clone size, and D and trimming were worked out from the DNA. The table has 30,000 to 45,000 clones, approximately 91% seen once. J lost 4 bases, V lost 3 bases, and 13 bases had no gene match. Germline CDR1 SNHLY, CDR2 FYNNEI. This CDR3 has 17 residues. This clonotype was obtained from a man between 50 and 59 years old with active COVID-19. The chain employs TRBV2 and TRBJ1-1, with 8 bases identical to TRBD1. The sample consisted of peripheral blood. CDR3 residues: CASSDTRLDRAGTEAFF. Here the CDR3 DNA reads TGTGCCAGCAGTGACACACGCTTGGACAGGGCGGGCACTGAAGCTTTCTTT.